A selection of T cell receptor beta chains follows, all from one sample in a study of PD-L1 blockade in urothelial cancer. Method: immunoSEQ multiplex PCR; TCRdb's copy keeps in-frame clones and lacks some. Here the sample spans about 40,000 clones, roughly 85% being singletons. This specimen consisted of PBMCs, obtained around atezolizumab (anti-PD-L1) treatment. The source of these receptors is a man aged 70 or older with urothelial cancer. CDR3s include the opening cysteine and the closing phenylalanine or tryptophan. D genes are given only for firm matches. Expanded clones get a size class; other rows say once, few or many, or leave the size out.

TRBJ2-3,-,-,TRBV10-3,CATALTRTRPTDTQYF,TGTGCCACCGCCCTGACAAGAACCAGACCCACAGATACGCAGTATTTT
TRBJ2-3,-,-,TRBV11-2,CASSSIRRYTQYF,TGTGCCAGCAGCTCCATTCGCAGGTATACGCAGTATTTT
TRBJ2-7,-,-,TRBV11-2,CASSLTGDEQYF,TGTGCCAGCAGCTTAACGGGGGACGAGCAGTACTTC
TRBJ2-3,once,TRBD1,TRBV7-2,CASSMTGESTDTQYF,TGTGCCAGCAGCATGACAGGGGAAAGCACAGATACGCAGTATTTT
TRBJ2-7,once,TRBD2,TRBV4-1,CASSHGGLAGGRYEQYF,TGCGCCAGCAGCCATGGGGGACTAGCGGGAGGACGCTACGAGCAGTACTTC
TRBJ1-1,-,-,TRBV29-1,CSAGGHMNTEAFF,TGCAGCGCGGGGGGGCACATGAACACTGAAGCTTTCTTT
TRBJ2-5,-,TRBD1,TRBV5-8,CASSFGQAGETQYF,TGTGCCAGCAGCTTCGGACAGGCCGGCGAGACCCAGTACTTC
TRBJ2-3,-,TRBD2,TRBV30,CAWSMGGDTQYF,TGTGCCTGGAGCATGGGGGGGGATACGCAGTATTTT
TRBJ2-3,-,TRBD2,TRBV5-1,CASGAGGPDTQYF,TGCGCCAGTGGGGCGGGAGGTCCAGATACGCAGTATTTT
TRBJ2-7,-,TRBD1,TRBV28,CASVGDRTTHEQYF,TGTGCCAGCGTAGGGGACAGGACGACCCACGAGCAGTACTTC
TRBJ2-3,-,TRBD1,TRBV5-1,CASSQTGGEDTQYF,TGCGCCAGCAGCCAGACAGGGGGAGAAGATACGCAGTATTTT
TRBJ2-7,-,TRBD2,TRBV5-1,CASSWTSDEQYF,TGCGCCAGCAGCTGGACTAGCGACGAGCAGTACTTC
TRBJ2-5,-,-,TRBV4-1,CASSLSDTYQETQYF,TGCGCCAGCAGCCTTTCGGACACGTACCAAGAGACCCAGTACTTC
TRBJ2-3,-,-,TRBV7-9,CASSFRGSDTQYF,TGTGCCAGCAGCTTCAGGGGATCAGATACGCAGTATTTT
TRBJ1-1,-,-,TRBV29-1,CSVVGQIEAFF,TGCAGCGTTGTGGGGCAGATTGAAGCTTTCTTT
TRBJ2-2,-,TRBD2,TRBV4-1,CASSQDQRGNTGELFF,TGCGCCAGCAGCCAAGATCAGCGGGGGAACACCGGGGAGCTGTTTTTT
TRBJ2-5,-,TRBD2,TRBV7-2,CASSSTPTSGRSETQYF,TGTGCCAGCAGCTCCACACCCACTAGCGGGAGATCAGAGACCCAGTACTTC
TRBJ2-1,few,TRBD2,TRBV30,CAWSHGGSGGNEQFF,TGTGCCTGGAGTCACGGGGGGAGCGGCGGGAATGAGCAGTTCTTC
TRBJ2-1,-,-,TRBV30,CAWSRGSGVWNEQFF,TGTGCCTGGAGCCGCGGGTCGGGCGTCTGGAATGAGCAGTTCTTC
TRBJ2-5,-,TRBD2,TRBV11-2,CASSFSVEGEAGGETQYF,TGTGCCAGCAGCTTCTCTGTGGAAGGAGAGGCGGGAGGGGAGACCCAGTACTTC
TRBJ2-1,-,TRBD2,TRBV19,CASRELAGVDNEQFF,TGTGCCAGTAGAGAGCTAGCGGGAGTTGACAATGAGCAGTTCTTC
TRBJ2-7,-,TRBD2,TRBV5-6,CASSSGLADVLGEQYF,TGTGCCAGCAGCTCCGGACTAGCGGATGTCCTAGGCGAGCAGTACTTC
TRBJ2-2,-,-,TRBV7-8,CASSSGTQNTGELFF,TGTGCCAGCAGCTCCGGGACTCAGAACACCGGGGAGCTGTTTTTT
TRBJ2-4,-,-,TRBV5-8,CASSSDRNIQYF,TGTGCCAGCAGTTCGGACAGAAACATTCAGTACTTC
TRBJ1-1,-,-,TRBV5-1,CASSLGPEDEAFF,TGCGCCAGCAGCTTGGGACCGGAGGATGAAGCTTTCTTT
TRBJ2-3,-,-,TRBV18,CASSLGRRVDTQYF,TGTGCCAGCTCACTGGGCCGTCGTGTTGATACGCAGTATTTT
TRBJ2-5,-,TRBD2,TRBV29-1,CSVDGTSGRAEETQYF,TGCAGCGTTGATGGGACTAGCGGGAGGGCCGAGGAGACCCAGTACTTC
TRBJ2-5,-,TRBD2,TRBV5-1,CASSEGTSGGETQYF,TGCGCCAGCAGCGAAGGGACTAGCGGGGGAGAGACCCAGTACTTC
TRBJ2-7,-,TRBD2,TRBV7-9,CASSMGLAGYEQYF,TGTGCCAGCAGCATGGGACTAGCAGGCTACGAGCAGTACTTC